This entry lists 31 T cell receptor beta chains sequenced from one sample in a study of post-analysis software for immune sequencing data. Points from the study as a whole: There were four or five TRBV segments more frequent in patients than controls, and TRBV5-6, TRBV5-1 and TRBV20-1 were among them.

cDNA libraries for TCR beta contained unique molecular identifiers. TCRdb redid the calling of the PCR reads with MiXCR, one entry per CDR3 protein. The repertoire consists of 750,000 to 950,000 distinct CDR3 sequences, with about 50% occurring once and the leading ten covering 4% to 5.5%. Antigens for these TCRs are unknown. The sample was blood. Receptors were obtained from a girl aged 5 to 17 with multiple sclerosis.

This sequence joins TRBV12-3 or TRBV12-4 and TRBJ1-5; 10 positions match TRBD1. The V gene end was trimmed by 5 bases and the J gene end by 9 bases; junction bases not matched to a gene: 10. The length of the CDR3 is 15 residues. The CDR3 protein is CASSMGQGTGRPQHF. DNA for the CDR3: TGTGCCAGCAGTATGGGACAGGGGACCGGGAGGCCCCAGCATTTT.

The CDR3 spells CASSFRPVGQETQYF. For the CDR3, the DNA is TGTGCCAGCAGTTTTCGGCCGGTAGGGCAAGAGACCCAGTACTTC. The chain uses TRBV12-3 or TRBV12-4 and TRBJ2-7, with D unresolved. The J call is doubtful: the DNA matches TRBJ2-5 better. CDR3 length equals 15 residues.

This clonotype was found a few times. The genes are TRBV30 and TRBJ1-2; D not resolved. The ends were cut back, 6 bases at V and 7 bases at J, with 9 bases in the middle. CDR1 and CDR2 (germline): GTSNPN, SVGIG (reference sequence). The CDR3 is 10 amino acids. In DNA form, the CDR3 reads TGTGCCTGCTCCGTCGCTGGCTACACCTTC. Its protein product is CACSVAGYTF.

This clonotype was counted a few times. The chain has TRBV10-3 and TRBJ2-4, with a possible D match to TRBD2 (6 bases). V shed 3 bases and J shed 4 bases, with 16 bases lying between them. This CDR3 has 16 amino acids. Per the germline V gene, CDR1 is ENHRY and CDR2 is SYGVKD. The CDR3 DNA is TGTGCCATCAGTGATCGACTAGGGACGGAAAAAAACATTCAGTACTTC. Translation: CAISDRLGTEKNIQYF.

The chain carries TRBV7-9 and TRBJ2-1, with 11 bases fitting TRBD2. Germline CDR1 SEHNR, CDR2 FQNEAQ (reference sequence). The CDR3 sequence is 18 residues long. V shed 4 bases and J 9 bases; nucleotides not matched to a gene: 17. The CDR3 DNA sequence: TGTGCCAGCAGCTCGAGGGGGCTGGGGACTAGCGGCTTGGGTGAGCAGTTCTTC. This translates into CASSSRGLGTSGLGEQFF. Together with reference TRBV7-9 and TRBJ2-1, the CDR3 gives the full variable domain: DTGVSQNPRHKITKRGQNVTFRCDPISEHNRLYWYRQTLGQGPEFLTYFQNEAQLEKSRLLSDRFSAERPKGSFSTLEIQRTEQGDSAMYLCASSSRGLGTSGLGEQFFGPGTRLTVL.

Turning to this clonotype: An end of the junction does not agree with germline; a read error may underlie this. The CDR3 DNA sequence: TGTGCTAGCAGCCTAGGGACTAGCGGGGCCACAGATACGCAGTATTTT. This gives the protein CASSLGTSGATDTQYF. V and J are TRBV7-7 and TRBJ2-3; 13 bases agree with TRBD2. CDR1 and CDR2 from the germline V gene are SSHAT and FNYEAQ (reference sequence). This CDR3 has 16 residues.

The genes are TRBV28 and TRBJ1-2, with 7 positions matching TRBD1. CDR3 size: 15 residues. Germline V gene data show CDR1 as MDHEN and CDR2 as SYDVKM. Losses at the gene ends were 5 bases for V and 2 bases for J; bases not matched to a gene: 8. The CDR3: CASSRRGSVNYGYTF. The CDR3 region has the DNA TGTGCCAGCAGTCGCAGGGGGTCGGTGAACTATGGCTACACCTTC.

This clonotype was recorded a few times. CDR3 DNA sequence: TGTGCCAGCAGCCCAGGGGGCCAGAATGGCTACACCTTC. Amino acids: CASSPGGQNGYTF. The chain employs TRBV7-9 and TRBJ1-2; the match to TRBD1 covers 8 bases. The length of the CDR3 is 13 residues. Germline V gene data show CDR1 as SEHNR and CDR2 as FQNEAQ (reference sequence). Germline trimming cut 5 bases from V and 6 bases from J; bases unmatched to any gene: 5. The whole variable domain, filled in from reference TRBV7-9 and TRBJ1-2, reads DTGVSQNPRHKITKRGQNVTFRCDPISEHNRLYWYRQTLGQGPEFLTYFQNEAQLEKSRLLSDRFSAERPKGSFSTLEIQRTEQGDSAMYLCASSPGGQNGYTFGSGTRLTVV.

The chain carries TRBV5-1 and TRBJ2-4; perhaps D is TRBD1 or TRBD2 (5 bases each). The J call may be mistaken, given a closer DNA end match to TRBJ2-7. Germline CDR1 reads SGHRS; CDR2 reads YFSETQ. The CDR3 is made up of 15 amino acids. The chain's CDR3 is CASSLAMAVGVEQYF. The DNA of the CDR3 is TGCGCCAGCAGCTTGGCCATGGCGGTGGGGGTCGAGCAGTACTTC.

The chain employs TRBV5-1 and TRBJ2-1; the match to TRBD2 covers 11 bases. The germline V gene has CDR1 SGHRS and CDR2 YFSETQ. The CDR3 consists of 15 residues. Losses at the gene ends were 4 bases for V and 8 bases for J; bases not matched to a gene: 8. The CDR3, as DNA: TGCGCCAGCAGCCCCATAGCGGGAGGGAGGGATGAGCAGTTCTTC. This sequence encodes CASSPIAGGRDEQFF.

This clonotype has just one count. The V gene is TRBV9, the J gene TRBJ2-1; the match to TRBD2 covers 9 bases. The length of the CDR3 is 15 residues. Germline assignment: CDR1 SGDLS and CDR2 YYNGEE. The V and J ends lost 3 bases and 8 bases, in that order; junction bases with no gene match: 9. CDR3 residues: CASSASGTPPHEQFF. The CDR3 region has the DNA TGTGCCAGCAGCGCTAGCGGGACCCCCCCCCATGAGCAGTTCTTC.

This clonotype occurred a few times. The chain recombines TRBV29-1 with TRBJ2-7; D gene unclear. Trimming took off 8 bases at V and 0 bases at J, with 11 bases between the two ends. The CDR3 sequence is 12 residues long. Germline V gene lookup returns CDR1 SQVTM and CDR2 ANQGSEA. The CDR3 DNA follows: TGCAGCTGCGGATCAAACTCCTACGAGCAGTACTTC. Protein sequence: CSCGSNSYEQYF.

V usage is TRBV29-1 and J usage is TRBJ1-2, with 11 bases fitting TRBD1. V dropped 6 bases and J dropped 1; count of bases not matched to a gene: 4. The CDR3 loop spans 14 amino acids. CDR1 and CDR2 from the germline V gene are SQVTM and ANQGSEA. The CDR3 DNA reads TGCAGCGTGGCCGGGACAGGGGGTAACTATGGCTACACCTTC. As protein: CSVAGTGGNYGYTF.

This clonotype was counted once. CDR3 loop: CASSLQGRVNSPLHF. CDR3 DNA sequence: TGTGCCAGCAGCCTACAGGGGAGAGTTAATTCACCCCTCCACTTT. J is TRBJ1-6 and V is TRBV7-2, with 7 bases fitting TRBD1. V trimming: 5 bases; J trimming: 6 bases; junction bases outside the gene matches: 7. The CDR3 totals 15 residues. CDR1 is SGHTA and CDR2 is FQGNSA in the germline V gene.

The rearrangement uses TRBV20-1 and TRBJ2-4; unclear D gene. The end of the DNA fits TRBJ2-7 better, so the J call may be wrong. This CDR3 comprises 13 residues. Per germline, CDR1 DFQATT and CDR2 SNEGSKA (reference sequence). The CDR3 nucleotides are TGCAGTGCTAGAGATTCGCTCTTGGGCGAGCAGTACTTC. Protein sequence: CSARDSLLGEQYF.

V and J are TRBV29-1 and TRBJ2-5; 12 nucleotides match TRBD2. V lost 4 bases to trimming and J lost 5 bases; unmatched junction nucleotides: 8. The CDR3 spans 15 residues. From germline, CDR1 is SQVTM and CDR2 ANQGSEA. CDR3 loop: CSVGTSGTERETQYF. In nucleotides, the CDR3 is TGCAGCGTTGGGACTAGCGGGACCGAAAGGGAGACCCAGTACTTC.

The chain employs TRBV29-1 and TRBJ1-1; 10 positions agree with TRBD1. This CDR3 has 12 residues. With 6 bases clipped from V and 4 bases from J, the junction kept 2 bases outside the gene matches. Looked up from germline, CDR1 is SQVTM and CDR2 is ANQGSEA. The CDR3 sequence: CSVTGGRTEAFF. The CDR3 nucleotides are TGCAGCGTGACAGGGGGCCGCACTGAAGCTTTCTTT.

V and J are TRBV20-1 and TRBJ1-5; D is unresolved. Trimming took 4 bases from V and 4 from J, leaving 11 bases between them. The CDR3 spans 13 residues. Germline CDR1 reads DFQATT; CDR2 reads SNEGSKA (reference sequence). The CDR3 protein is CSATGVRNQPQHF. The CDR3 bases are TGCAGTGCTACAGGAGTCCGGAATCAGCCCCAGCATTTT.

The chain links TRBV27 to TRBJ2-5; 11 bases align to TRBD2. Trimming took 7 bases from V and 7 from J; bases not matched to a gene: 14. The germline CDR1 and CDR2 sequences are MNHEY and SMNVEV (reference sequence). This CDR3 contains 16 residues. The CDR3: CASKGVSGLAVGTQYF. CDR3 in DNA: TGTGCCAGCAAGGGAGTTTCGGGACTAGCGGTGGGGACCCAGTACTTC.

This clonotype came up a few times. V usage is TRBV4-1 and J usage is TRBJ1-2, with D perhaps TRBD1 (5 bases). CDR3 size: 15 residues. The germline CDR1 and CDR2 sequences are MGHRA and YSYEKL. V lost 0 bases and J lost 2, with 10 bases in between. In nucleotides, the CDR3 is TGCGCCAGCAGCCAAGAGGGCAGGGTCAACTATGGCTACACCTTC. It specifies CASSQEGRVNYGYTF.

This chain uses TRBV20-1 with TRBJ2-1; TRBD2 agrees at 8 bases. Per germline, CDR1 DFQATT and CDR2 SNEGSKA (reference sequence). V shed 2 bases, J shed 7 bases, and the junction held 7 bases outside the gene matches. The CDR3 contains 14 residues. In DNA, the CDR3 is TGCAGTGCTAGAAAGGGCGGGGGGAGTAATGAGCAGTTCTTC. Amino acid sequence: CSARKGGGSNEQFF.

The J gene is TRBJ2-1, the V gene TRBV3-1, with 14 bases fitting TRBD2. Unmatched junction bases numbered 7, after V lost 4 bases and J lost 5 bases. This CDR3 contains 17 residues. Germline V lookup: CDR1 LGHDT, CDR2 YNNKEL (reference sequence). The CDR3 loop is CASSLRTSGRKNNEQFF. The CDR3 coding sequence is TGTGCCAGCAGCCTCCGGACTAGCGGGAGGAAAAACAATGAGCAGTTCTTC.

This clonotype was seen a handful of times. V usage is TRBV7-2 and J usage is TRBJ2-1; 8 bases are shared with TRBD2. This CDR3 has 15 amino acids. J gave up 8 bases and V 0 bases, and 6 bases lay outside the gene matches. Germline V CDR1 and CDR2: SGHTA, FQGNSA. For the CDR3, the DNA is TGTGCCAGCAGCTTAGCGCTACTAGCGGTACATGAGCAGTTCTTC. This encodes CASSLALLAVHEQFF.

This clonotype was seen only a few times. The chain combines TRBV20-1 with TRBJ1-5; D unclear. This CDR3 comprises 14 residues. V lost 1 base and J lost 7, with 14 bases in between. Germline V gene lookup returns CDR1 DFQATT and CDR2 SNEGSKA (reference sequence). CDR3 sequence: CSARVTDSAQPQHF. CDR3 coding DNA: TGCAGTGCTAGAGTCACTGATAGTGCCCAGCCCCAGCATTTT.

The chain is built from TRBV10-3 and TRBJ2-5, with 10 bases identical to TRBD1. The end of the DNA aligns better with TRBJ2-7, so the J call may be wrong. This CDR3 is 13 amino acids long. Germline CDR1 reads ENHRY; CDR2 reads SYGVKD. CDR3 protein: CATWDRGLNEQYF. The CDR3 nucleotides read TGTGCCACCTGGGACAGGGGTTTAAACGAGCAGTACTTC.

The chain couples TRBV5-1 to TRBJ2-1; no definite D call. The CDR3 is made up of 16 amino acids. The germline V gene encodes CDR1 SGHRS and CDR2 YFSETQ. V lost 2 bases and J 6 bases, leaving 18 bases between the germline ends. CDR3 coding DNA: TGCGCCAGCAGCTTCCCTGCGACCGAGGCGTCCAATGAGCAGTTCTTC. This encodes CASSFPATEASNEQFF. Combining the CDR3 with reference TRBV5-1 and TRBJ2-1 gives the whole variable domain KAGVTQTPRYLIKTRGQQVTLSCSPISGHRSVSWYQQTPGQGLQFLFEYFSETQRNKGNFPGRFSGRQFSNSRSEMNVSTLELGDSALYLCASSFPATEASNEQFFGPGTRLTVL.

This sequence joins TRBV5-5 and TRBJ1-5, with a possible D match to TRBD1 (5 bases). Germline CDR1 SGHKS, CDR2 YYEKEE (reference sequence). The CDR3 is 13 amino acids. The V end lost 4 bases, the J end lost 11 bases, and 16 bases lay between the germline ends. This CDR3 reads CASSPQGVLAQHF. The CDR3 DNA reads as TGTGCCAGCAGCCCCCAGGGCGTCCTCGCCCAGCATTTT.

The chain has TRBV6-2 or TRBV6-3 and TRBJ2-3; perhaps TRBD2 as D (6 bases). The germline V and J ends were trimmed by 8 bases and 4 bases, with 19 bases remaining between them. From germline, CDR1 is MNHEY and CDR2 SVGEGT. This CDR3 spans 15 amino acids. This CDR3 reads CASGLGSGLADTQYF. CDR3 DNA: TGTGCCAGCGGCCTGGGAAGCGGGTTAGCAGATACGCAGTATTTT.

This clonotype was seen only a few times. This chain links TRBV20-1 with TRBJ2-3, with 9 bases lining up with TRBD2. Germline V gene data show CDR1 as DFQATT and CDR2 as SNEGSKA (reference sequence). V dropped 2 bases and J dropped 7; count of bases not matched to a gene: 4. The CDR3 has 13 amino acids. CDR3 DNA: TGCAGTGCTAGATGGCTAGCGGGGAATACGCAGTATTTT. The encoded protein is CSARWLAGNTQYF.

This sequence joins TRBV15 and TRBJ1-6; D ambiguous. This CDR3 region has 13 residues. The germline CDR1 and CDR2 sequences are LNHNV and YYDKDF (reference sequence). The V end was cut by 5 bases, the J end by 7 bases, with 9 bases between. CDR3 sequence: CATSGSENSPLHF. The CDR3 nucleotides are TGTGCCACCAGCGGCAGCGAAAATTCACCCCTCCACTTT.

This chain uses TRBV20-1 with TRBJ1-5, with D possibly matching TRBD1 (6 bases). V lost 2 bases to trimming and J lost 6 bases, with 11 bases between them. The CDR3 is 13 residues long. The V gene's germline CDR1 is DFQATT and CDR2 SNEGSKA (reference sequence). The CDR3 spells CSARRRGGQPQHF. The CDR3, as DNA: TGCAGTGCTAGAAGGAGGGGGGGTCAGCCCCAGCATTTT.